Listed below are T cell receptor beta chains from one sample, sequenced in a study of T cells in Graves' hyperthyroidism and ophthalmopathy. Each CDR3 protein gets one entry after TCRdb re-called the multiplex PCR reads with MiXCR. The repertoire holds about 350,000 distinct CDR3 sequences, with roughly 17% as singletons. Material: blood. These receptors all come from a woman in her 30s with Graves' hyperthyroidism that later progressed to Graves' ophthalmopathy. Both conserved end residues are part of each CDR3.

cdr3_aa: CASIGNIRLAGEKKQFF; v_call: TRBV2; j_call: TRBJ2-1
cdr3_aa: CASSFIDSSGPSYEQYF; v_call: TRBV11-2; j_call: TRBJ2-7
cdr3_aa: CASGLRFGYTF; v_call: TRBV12-5; j_call: TRBJ1-2
cdr3_aa: CSANPLAGGPTYEQYF; v_call: TRBV20-1; j_call: TRBJ2-7
cdr3_aa: CATSGGPTEAFF; v_call: TRBV15; j_call: TRBJ1-1
cdr3_aa: CAWSVGGGDYNEQFF; v_call: TRBV30; j_call: TRBJ2-1
cdr3_aa: CASSYSGEMNTEAFF; v_call: TRBV6-5; j_call: TRBJ1-1
cdr3_aa: CASSDGLSMNTEAFF; v_call: TRBV6-1; j_call: TRBJ1-1
cdr3_aa: CASSLSVDEQYF; v_call: TRBV28; j_call: TRBJ2-7
cdr3_aa: CSVSQASSTDTQYF; v_call: TRBV29-1; j_call: TRBJ2-3
cdr3_aa: CASSVSRGSGETQYF; v_call: TRBV10-2; j_call: TRBJ2-5
cdr3_aa: CASSTTGAFAEAFF; v_call: TRBV10-2; j_call: TRBJ1-1
cdr3_aa: CASSPGASPDTQYF; v_call: TRBV5-5; j_call: TRBJ2-3
cdr3_aa: CASSVRTGDTEAFF; v_call: TRBV5-8; j_call: TRBJ1-1
cdr3_aa: CASSEWAARGGNTEAFF; v_call: TRBV25-1; j_call: TRBJ1-1
cdr3_aa: CSASRGASYNEQFF; v_call: TRBV20-1; j_call: TRBJ2-1
cdr3_aa: CASVYGGQGVEAFF; v_call: TRBV7-2; j_call: TRBJ1-1
cdr3_aa: CASEGAGVTEAFF; v_call: TRBV6-1; j_call: TRBJ1-1
cdr3_aa: CASSRSGPSSYNEQFF; v_call: TRBV4-1; j_call: TRBJ2-1
cdr3_aa: CASSLFPGRDAFF; v_call: TRBV12-3/TRBV12-4; j_call: TRBJ1-1
cdr3_aa: CATSVTPGQGEEQPQHF; v_call: TRBV24-1; j_call: TRBJ1-5
cdr3_aa: CSAREGGYEQYF; v_call: TRBV20-1; j_call: TRBJ2-7
cdr3_aa: CSVMSPRHSYGYTF; v_call: TRBV29-1; j_call: TRBJ1-2
cdr3_aa: CASSWGQGAAGANVLTF; v_call: TRBV28; j_call: TRBJ2-6
cdr3_aa: CSARDLGGGGGTDTQYF; v_call: TRBV20-1; j_call: TRBJ2-3
cdr3_aa: CASREGFGNQPQHF; v_call: TRBV2; j_call: TRBJ1-5
cdr3_aa: CASSLEASGAYSYEQYF; v_call: TRBV5-1; j_call: TRBJ2-7
cdr3_aa: CASSSSSSPLHF; v_call: TRBV12-3/TRBV12-4; j_call: TRBJ1-6
cdr3_aa: CASSYYRGGNTEAFF; v_call: TRBV6-5; j_call: TRBJ1-1
cdr3_aa: CASRTTGRNEQFF; v_call: TRBV12-3/TRBV12-4; j_call: TRBJ2-1
cdr3_aa: CASSQDHQGEKLFF; v_call: TRBV4-2; j_call: TRBJ1-4
cdr3_aa: CASSEGQGWSEDTQYF; v_call: TRBV6-1; j_call: TRBJ2-3
cdr3_aa: CASSLSTGGQPQHF; v_call: TRBV27; j_call: TRBJ1-5
cdr3_aa: CASSLVGEGIPGNEQFF; v_call: TRBV5-1; j_call: TRBJ2-1
cdr3_aa: CAWSVWGSGNTIYF; v_call: TRBV30; j_call: TRBJ1-3
cdr3_aa: CASSSISTGVYEQYF; v_call: TRBV12-3/TRBV12-4; j_call: TRBJ2-7
cdr3_aa: CASSSRTGGLIYEQYF; v_call: TRBV7-9; j_call: TRBJ2-7
cdr3_aa: CASSYRRDRGQETQYF; v_call: TRBV7-8; j_call: TRBJ2-5
cdr3_aa: CAISGERNSPLHF; v_call: TRBV10-3; j_call: TRBJ1-6
cdr3_aa: CASSSAGGAYEQYF; v_call: TRBV6-1; j_call: TRBJ2-7
cdr3_aa: CASSFRGTNTEAFF; v_call: TRBV5-1; j_call: TRBJ1-1
cdr3_aa: CASSQYTVRRNSPLHF; v_call: TRBV3-1; j_call: TRBJ1-6
cdr3_aa: CASSIRGSGEQFF; v_call: TRBV19; j_call: TRBJ2-1
cdr3_aa: CASSELGAGREGTDTQYF; v_call: TRBV25-1; j_call: TRBJ2-3
cdr3_aa: CAWRFASGNTIYF; v_call: TRBV30; j_call: TRBJ1-3
cdr3_aa: CASTPTGTYEQYF; v_call: TRBV25-1; j_call: TRBJ2-7
cdr3_aa: CASSLAPLSGANVLTF; v_call: TRBV5-1; j_call: TRBJ2-6
cdr3_aa: CASRKTRVGDEAFF; v_call: TRBV27; j_call: TRBJ1-1
cdr3_aa: CASSPHLDRAASGELFF; v_call: TRBV6-1; j_call: TRBJ2-2
cdr3_aa: CASSPSSGAGEGTDTQYF; v_call: TRBV28; j_call: TRBJ2-3
cdr3_aa: CASSFLSLSSGNTIYF; v_call: TRBV28; j_call: TRBJ1-3
cdr3_aa: CASSLSDGPSYEQYF; v_call: TRBV27; j_call: TRBJ2-7
cdr3_aa: CASSLSLKETQYF; v_call: TRBV5-6; j_call: TRBJ2-5
cdr3_aa: CASRETEEGFYSSYEQYF; v_call: TRBV2; j_call: TRBJ2-7
cdr3_aa: CSTLGGSSNQPQHF; v_call: TRBV20-1; j_call: TRBJ1-5
cdr3_aa: CSVEGGREYNEQFF; v_call: TRBV29-1; j_call: TRBJ2-1
cdr3_aa: CASSLVGGGSMNTEAFF; v_call: TRBV5-1; j_call: TRBJ1-1
cdr3_aa: CASSLSGREQFF; v_call: TRBV28; j_call: TRBJ2-1
cdr3_aa: CSVLDREGYGYTF; v_call: TRBV29-1; j_call: TRBJ1-2